One and the same sample provided the 27 T cell receptor beta chains below, sequenced in a study of cytomegalovirus exposure and HLA in healthy donors. The PCR was carried out with 60 Vbeta primers and 13 Jbeta primers. Clones were read by immunoSEQ multiplex PCR, and TCRdb kept only the in-frame ones, dropping some. Of under 200,000 clones detected, roughly 80% appear once; the ten largest clones hold around 1.7%. Material: PBMCs. These receptors originate from a woman aged 18-29 years in good health and CMV-seronegative.

This chain uses TRBV11-2 with TRBJ2-2, with 11 bases aligning to TRBD2. The CDR3 runs 17 residues. With 3 bases clipped from V and 8 bases from J, the junction kept 11 bases outside the gene matches. CDR1 is SGHAT and CDR2 is FQNNGV in the germline V gene. The CDR3 spells CASSFPSGRSLGGELFF. CDR3 sequence (DNA): TGTGCCAGCAGCTTTCCTAGCGGGAGGTCCTTAGGGGGGGAGCTGTTTTTT.

The rearrangement links TRBV5-5 to TRBJ2-7; possibly TRBD1 for D (5 bases). V shed 2 bases and J shed 3 bases, with 9 bases lying between them. CDR1 SGHKS and CDR2 YYEKEE come from the germline V gene (reference sequence). The CDR3 is made up of 13 amino acids. The CDR3 region has the DNA TGTGCCAGCAGCTTCAGGGCGTACTACGAGCAGTACGTC. Amino acids: CASSFRAYYEQYV.

The rearrangement uses TRBV7-2 and TRBJ1-1, with D tentatively TRBD1 (6 bases). CDR1 and CDR2 from the germline V gene are SGHTA and FQGNSA. This CDR3 spans 17 amino acids. V shed 0 bases and J shed 8 bases, with 22 bases lying between them. CDR3 bases: TGTGCCAGCAGCTTAGCGGTTCGAGCGACAGGTTCGGGAGAAGCTTTCTTT. Translation: CASSLAVRATGSGEAFF.

The CDR3 nucleotides read TGTGCCAGCAGTGAAGAGGTGGAGCCGTCCCCGGGCACCGGGGAGCTGTTTTTT. It is translated as CASSEEVEPSPGTGELFF. J is TRBJ2-2 and V is TRBV2; D remains unclear. V was trimmed by 1 base and J by 4 bases, leaving 19 bases between them. This CDR3 spans 18 amino acids. Germline assignment: CDR1 SNHLY and CDR2 FYNNEI.

The rearrangement uses TRBV6-6 and TRBJ2-3; no clear D. Germline loops: CDR1 MNHNY, CDR2 SVGAGI (reference sequence). The CDR3 length is 12 residues. V lost 5 bases to trimming and J lost 3 bases, with 6 bases between them. CDR3 in DNA: TGTGCCAGCAGTCGTATTACAGATACGCAGTATTTT. Translating it yields CASSRITDTQYF.

J is TRBJ2-5 and V is TRBV29-1, with TRBD1 identical over 7 bases. The V and J ends lost 0 bases and 1 base, in that order; junction bases with no gene match: 11. The CDR3 runs 17 residues. Germline V CDR1 and CDR2: SQVTM, ANQGSEA. Written as DNA, the CDR3 is TGCAGCGTTGAAGACCCCGTGGCAGGGGGTGGCCAAGAGACCCAGTACTTC. Encoded protein: CSVEDPVAGGGQETQYF.

The chain carries TRBV7-9 and TRBJ1-2; D possibly corresponds to TRBD1 (5 bases). Trimming shortened V by 5 bases and J by 0 bases, and 13 bases separated the two germline ends. There are 15 residues in the CDR3. The germline V gene has CDR1 SEHNR and CDR2 FQNEAQ (reference sequence). The CDR3: CASSPPGGANYGYTF. DNA for the CDR3: TGTGCCAGCAGCCCGCCGGGAGGGGCTAACTATGGCTACACCTTC.

This clone was observed a single time. The CDR3 bases are TGTGCCAGCAGTTTCAGGGACACTGGAAACACCATATATTTT. This sequence encodes CASSFRDTGNTIYF. This chain connects TRBV27 to TRBJ1-3, with a tentative D call TRBD1 (6 bases). CDR1 and CDR2 from the germline V gene are MNHEY and SMNVEV (reference sequence). The CDR3 spans 14 residues. V lost 3 bases, J lost 2 bases, and 8 bases lay in between.

The rearrangement joins TRBV28 to TRBJ2-7; 9 bases are a match to TRBD1. The CDR3 loop spans 14 amino acids. Per the germline V gene, CDR1 is MDHEN and CDR2 is SYDVKM. Trimming at V came to 5 bases and at J to 0 bases, leaving 2 bases not matched to a gene. The CDR3 DNA is TGTGCCAGCAGTGACAGGGGGAGCTCCTACGAGCAGTACGTC. Protein sequence: CASSDRGSSYEQYV.

The V gene is TRBV5-6, the J gene TRBJ2-3; D unresolved. Germline V gives CDR1 SGHDT, CDR2 YYEEEE. The CDR3 has 15 amino acids. V shed 2 bases and J shed 2 bases, with 12 bases lying between them. CDR3 nucleotides: TGTGCCAGCAGCTTCGTATCTACCGCCACAGATACGCAGTATTTT. Its translation: CASSFVSTATDTQYF.

This clone was seen once. The J gene is TRBJ2-1, the V gene TRBV7-2, with TRBD1 identical over 8 bases. Germline trimming cut 4 bases from V and 8 bases from J; bases unmatched to any gene: 10. Germline CDR1 SGHTA, CDR2 FQGNSA. The CDR3 runs 15 residues. The CDR3 DNA reads as TGTGCCAGCAGCTCTAACACAGGGGGGTTGGATGAGCAGTTCTTC. Translation gives CASSSNTGGLDEQFF.

This chain connects TRBV28 to TRBJ2-7, with 7 bases that match TRBD2. The V gene end was trimmed by 6 bases and the J gene end by 0 bases; junction bases not matched to a gene: 11. Germline V CDR1 and CDR2: MDHEN, SYDVKM. This CDR3 is 16 amino acids long. The chain's CDR3 is CASSRRGTSFSYEQYF. CDR3 DNA sequence: TGTGCCAGCAGCCGGCGGGGGACCTCTTTCTCCTACGAGCAGTACTTC.

The chain carries TRBV29-1 and TRBJ2-2; possible D gene TRBD1, 5 bases. CDR1 is SQVTM and CDR2 is ANQGSEA in the germline V gene. The CDR3 runs to 15 residues. V was cut by 3 bases and J by 1 base, with 12 bases left in between. The CDR3 DNA reads TGCAGCGTTGACTCCAACGACAGGAACACCGGGGAGCTGTTTTTT. Translating gives CSVDSNDRNTGELFF.

The chain links TRBV4-2 to TRBJ2-7; 7 positions match TRBD2. There are 16 residues in the CDR3. The junction had 7 bases not matched to a gene; V was cut back by 0 bases and J by 2 bases. CDR1 is LGHNA and CDR2 is YNFKEQ in the germline V gene. The chain's CDR3 is CASSQDLASGPYEQYF. CDR3 DNA: TGTGCCAGCAGCCAAGATCTGGCTAGCGGCCCCTACGAGCAGTACTTC.

The chain uses TRBV5-4 and TRBJ2-1; tentatively, D is TRBD1 (6 bases). The CDR3 totals 15 residues. The germline V gene encodes CDR1 SGHNT and CDR2 YYREEE (reference sequence). V dropped 4 bases and J dropped 3 bases, with 14 bases sitting between them. The CDR3 sequence is CASSITGFGYNEQFF. For the CDR3, the DNA is TGTGCCAGCAGCATAACAGGGTTCGGCTACAATGAGCAGTTCTTC.

This chain uses TRBV5-4 with TRBJ1-6; TRBD1 is a possible D gene (5 bases). The V end was cut by 0 bases, the J end by 3 bases, with 13 bases between. Germline CDR1 reads SGHNT; CDR2 reads YYREEE (reference sequence). The CDR3 runs 17 residues. The CDR3, as DNA: TGTGCCAGCAGCTTGGTTAGGGGCGAAAGCTATAATTCACCCCTCCACTTT. It yields the protein CASSLVRGESYNSPLHF.

This clone was observed a few times. This chain uses TRBV6-1 with TRBJ2-1; 8 bases are a match to TRBD2. The CDR3 covers 16 residues. V trimming: 4 bases; J trimming: 2 bases; junction bases outside the gene matches: 7. CDR1 is MNHNS, CDR2 SASEGT, per germline. The CDR3 region is CASSALAGAPYNEQFF. Written as DNA, the CDR3 is TGTGCCAGCAGTGCCCTAGCGGGCGCTCCCTACAATGAGCAGTTCTTC.

The chain uses TRBV5-1 and TRBJ2-1, with no clear D. The germline CDR1 and CDR2 sequences are SGHRS and YFSETQ. The CDR3 extends over 11 amino acids. Trimming shortened V by 5 bases and J by 8 bases, and 8 bases separated the two germline ends. This CDR3 reads CASRVSYEQFF. In DNA, the CDR3 is TGCGCCAGCAGGGTGAGTTATGAGCAGTTCTTC.

V and J are TRBV19 and TRBJ2-1, with 13 bases identical to TRBD2. Per the germline V gene, CDR1 is LNHDA and CDR2 is SQIVND (reference sequence). V lost 5 bases, J lost 1 base, and 8 bases stayed unmatched. This CDR3 comprises 18 residues. The CDR3 loop reads CASSPGTSGMSSYNEQFF. For the CDR3, the DNA is TGTGCCAGTAGTCCTGGGACTAGCGGGATGTCGTCCTACAATGAGCAGTTCTTC.

The chain couples TRBV28 to TRBJ2-7; 7 nucleotides match TRBD2. This CDR3 is 13 amino acids long. Per germline, CDR1 MDHEN and CDR2 SYDVKM. Unmatched junction bases numbered 4, after V lost 2 bases and J lost 6 bases. CDR3 region: CASSLAGETEQYF. CDR3 bases: TGTGCCAGCAGTTTAGCGGGAGAGACCGAGCAGTACTTC.

The chain joins TRBV14 to TRBJ2-5; 7 nucleotides line up with TRBD2. This CDR3 spans 16 amino acids. Losses at the gene ends were 0 bases for V and 2 bases for J; bases not matched to a gene: 6. CDR1 SGHDN and CDR2 FVKESK come from the germline V gene. The CDR3 DNA reads as TGTGCCAGCAGCCAAGATGGGGAGGGGCAACAAGAGACCCAGTACTTC. Its translation: CASSQDGEGQQETQYF.

CDR3 bases: TGTGCCAGCAGCTTAGGGACAGGTTGGCCCTACGAGCAGTACTTC. Encoded protein: CASSLGTGWPYEQYF. This chain joins TRBV7-6 and TRBJ2-7; TRBD1 agrees at 7 bases. The germline gives CDR1 SGHVS, CDR2 FNYEAQ. The CDR3 is made up of 15 amino acids. J was trimmed by 2 bases and V by 1 base; bases with no gene match: 5.

This clone appeared a few times. The CDR3: CASSQAAGANTEAFF. In DNA, the CDR3 is TGCGCCAGCAGCCAAGCCGCGGGGGCTAACACTGAAGCTTTCTTT. This sequence joins TRBV4-3 and TRBJ1-1, with D possibly being TRBD1 (6 bases). Trimming shortened V by 1 base and J by 2 bases, and 11 bases separated the two germline ends. Germline loops: CDR1 LGHNA, CDR2 YSLEER. The CDR3 totals 15 residues.

This clone came up a few times. The chain employs TRBV4-1 and TRBJ1-5; D unresolved. V was pared by 4 bases and J by 4 bases, with 17 bases between. This CDR3 is built from 16 residues. Germline CDR1 is MGHRA and CDR2 is YSYEKL. CDR3 DNA sequence: TGCGCCAGCAGCCGAGAACACGGGAATACGAATCAGCCCCAGCATTTT. Translation gives CASSREHGNTNQPQHF.

This clone was detected only a few times. This chain connects TRBV11-2 to TRBJ1-1; TRBD1 agrees at 7 bases. Per germline, CDR1 SGHAT and CDR2 FQNNGV. With V trimmed by 4 bases and J by 4 bases, 6 bases remained unmatched. The CDR3 runs to 14 residues. CDR3 DNA sequence: TGTGCCAGCAGCTCAGGACAGGCCCGCACTGAAGCTTTCTTT. Its translation: CASSSGQARTEAFF.

The chain couples TRBV30 to TRBJ2-7; D perhaps matches TRBD1 (5 bases). The CDR3 extends over 15 amino acids. The germline V gene has CDR1 GTSNPN and CDR2 SVGIG (reference sequence). The germline V and J ends were trimmed by 3 bases and 2 bases, with 17 bases remaining between them. CDR3 in DNA: TGTGCCTGGAGCAAGGGGTGGGTAGTTCCCTACGAGCAGTACTTC. It codes for CAWSKGWVVPYEQYF.

The chain joins TRBV6-5 to TRBJ2-7, with 9 positions matching TRBD1. The CDR3 extends over 16 amino acids. CDR1 is MNHEY and CDR2 is SVGAGI in the germline V gene. Trimming removed 0 bases from V and 3 bases from J; junction bases left unmatched: 6. DNA for the CDR3: TGTGCCAGCAGTTACTCACCGGGACAGGGATTCTACGAGCAGTACTTC. It is translated as CASSYSPGQGFYEQYF.